The source of this T cell receptor beta chain is a study of human T cells and chemical hapten exposure. Indicated time point: patch test 3, about 24 weeks after DPC sensitization. The treatment here: therapeutic diphenylcyclopropenone sensitization with weekly scalp DPC. TCRdb re-analysed the RACE reads in MiXCR, keeping a single row per CDR3 protein. The sample records 100,000 to 150,000 distinct CDR3 sequences, approximately 11% being singletons. This clonotype was recorded a few times. The sample in question was whole blood, obtained in connection with sensitization to the hapten diphenylcyclopropenone (DPC). The clonotype was recovered from a woman aged 45-59 years with alopecia areata. Some clones in this sample may be carry-over from other donors' samples.

The CDR3 reads CSFGTPNTEAFF. The CDR3 DNA reads TGCAGCTTCGGGACACCGAACACTGAAGCTTTCTTT. This chain joins TRBV29-1 and TRBJ1-1; maybe TRBD1 (6 bases). Trimming left V 8 bases short and J 1 base short, with 11 bases between. The CDR3 consists of 12 residues. Germline CDR1 and CDR2: SQVTM and ANQGSEA.